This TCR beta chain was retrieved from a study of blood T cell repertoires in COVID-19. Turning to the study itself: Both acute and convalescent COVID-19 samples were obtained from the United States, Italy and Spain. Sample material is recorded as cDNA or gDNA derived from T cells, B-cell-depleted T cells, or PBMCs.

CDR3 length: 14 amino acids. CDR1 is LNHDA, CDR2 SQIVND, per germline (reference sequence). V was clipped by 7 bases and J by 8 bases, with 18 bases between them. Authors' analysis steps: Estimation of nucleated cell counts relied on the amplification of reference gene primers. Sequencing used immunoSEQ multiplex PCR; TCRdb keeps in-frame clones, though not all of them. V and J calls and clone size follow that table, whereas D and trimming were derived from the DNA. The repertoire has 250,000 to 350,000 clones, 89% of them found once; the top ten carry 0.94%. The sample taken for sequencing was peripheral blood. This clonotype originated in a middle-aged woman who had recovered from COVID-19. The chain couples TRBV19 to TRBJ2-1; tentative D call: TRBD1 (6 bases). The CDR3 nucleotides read TGTGCCAGTAAGCCCGGGGCTCACAGGGATGAGCAGTTCTTC. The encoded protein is CASKPGAHRDEQFF.